This entry features one T cell receptor (beta chain) sequence. Antigen: not known. Built from TCR beta cDNA, the libraries had unique molecular identifiers in them. TCRdb independently ran MiXCR on the PCR reads; one entry per CDR3 protein. Among 650,000 to 900,000 distinct CDR3 sequences listed, around 42% were seen once. This CDR3 is built from 15 residues. Germline loops: CDR1 MDHEN, CDR2 SYDVKM. V was pared by 7 bases and J by 7 bases, with 11 bases of the junction left unmatched. The entry originates in a study of post-analysis software for immune sequencing data. Whole-study results and caveats: Higher frequency in patients than in controls was seen for five TRBV segments, with TRBV5-6, TRBV5-1 and TRBV20-1 among them.

This chain connects TRBV28 to TRBJ2-1; 9 bases fit TRBD2. The TCR originated in a girl between 10 and 17 years old with multiple sclerosis. Sequences were obtained from blood. The chain's CDR3 is CASTVAGEGLNEQFF. CDR3 coding DNA: TGTGCCAGCACCGTAGCGGGAGAGGGCCTGAATGAGCAGTTCTTC.